The clone carrying this TCR beta chain appeared a few times. Using unique molecular identifiers, the investigators prepared the TCRbeta library. Using its own MiXCR run on the PCR reads, TCRdb lists one record per CDR3 protein. Of roughly 790,000 distinct CDR3 sequences listed, roughly 15% were seen once; the top ten hold roughly 5%. This sample is part of a study of T-cell reconstitution after alpha-beta-depleted transplantation in children. Germline trimming cut 4 bases from V and 4 bases from J; bases unmatched to any gene: 7. From germline, CDR1 is MNHNS and CDR2 SASEGT. There are 16 residues in the CDR3.

The chain uses TRBV6-1 and TRBJ2-5, with 12 bases aligning to TRBD2. The source of this sequence is a male patient between 5 and 17 years old who had a stem cell transplant for acute lymphoblastic leukemia, so the T cells may come from the graft donor. The material was PBMCs, mostly from graft donor cells, obtained 360 days after TCRalphabeta/CD19-depleted stem cell transplant. The CDR3 region has the DNA TGTGCCAGCAGTGGACTAGCGGGAGAACGTGGAGAGACCCAGTACTTC. It yields the protein CASSGLAGERGETQYF.